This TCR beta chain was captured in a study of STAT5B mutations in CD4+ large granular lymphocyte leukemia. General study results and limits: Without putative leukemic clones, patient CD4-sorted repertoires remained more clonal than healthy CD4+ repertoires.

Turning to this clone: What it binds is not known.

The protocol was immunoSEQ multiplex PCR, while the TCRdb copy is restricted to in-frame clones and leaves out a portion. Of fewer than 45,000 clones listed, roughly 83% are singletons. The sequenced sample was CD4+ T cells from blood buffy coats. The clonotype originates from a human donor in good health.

The CDR3 bases are TGCGCCAGCAGCTTGATATCTAGCGGGGACCATGAGCAGTTCTTC. As protein: CASSLISSGDHEQFF. V usage is TRBV5-1 and J usage is TRBJ2-1; 9 bases match TRBD2. The CDR3 has 15 residues. V trimming: 1 base; J trimming: 8 bases; junction bases outside the gene matches: 7. Germline-derived CDR1 and CDR2 are SGHRS and YFSETQ.